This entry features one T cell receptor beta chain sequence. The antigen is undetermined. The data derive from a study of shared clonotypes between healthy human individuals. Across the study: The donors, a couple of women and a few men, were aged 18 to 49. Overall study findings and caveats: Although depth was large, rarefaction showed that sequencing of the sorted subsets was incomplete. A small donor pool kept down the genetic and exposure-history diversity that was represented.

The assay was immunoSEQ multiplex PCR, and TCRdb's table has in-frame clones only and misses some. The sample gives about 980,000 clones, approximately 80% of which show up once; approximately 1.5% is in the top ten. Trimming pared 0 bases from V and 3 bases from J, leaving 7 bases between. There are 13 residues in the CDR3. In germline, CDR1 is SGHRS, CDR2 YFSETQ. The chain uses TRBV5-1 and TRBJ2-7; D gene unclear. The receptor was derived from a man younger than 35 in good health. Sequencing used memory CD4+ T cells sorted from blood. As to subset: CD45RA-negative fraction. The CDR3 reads CASSLAVFYEQYF. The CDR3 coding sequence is TGCGCCAGCAGCTTGGCCGTGTTCTACGAGCAGTACTTC.